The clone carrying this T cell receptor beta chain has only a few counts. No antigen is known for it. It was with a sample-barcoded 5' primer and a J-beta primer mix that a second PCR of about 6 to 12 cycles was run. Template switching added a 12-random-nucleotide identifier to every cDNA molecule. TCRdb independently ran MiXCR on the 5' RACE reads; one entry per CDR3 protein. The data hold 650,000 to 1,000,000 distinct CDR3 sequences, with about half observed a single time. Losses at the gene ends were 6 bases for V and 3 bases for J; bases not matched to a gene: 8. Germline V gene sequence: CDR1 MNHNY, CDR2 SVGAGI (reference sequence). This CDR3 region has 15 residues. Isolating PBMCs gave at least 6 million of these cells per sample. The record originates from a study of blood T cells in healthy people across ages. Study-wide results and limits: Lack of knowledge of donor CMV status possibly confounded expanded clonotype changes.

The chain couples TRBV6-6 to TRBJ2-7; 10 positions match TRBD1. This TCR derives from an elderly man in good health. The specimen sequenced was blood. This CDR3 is CASSEPGQGFYEQYF. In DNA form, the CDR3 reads TGTGCCAGCAGCGAACCGGGACAGGGGTTCTACGAGCAGTACTTC.